Sequencing of this TCR beta chain was carried out in a study of response to subunit inactivated influenza vaccine. This clonotype was recorded many times. Looked up from germline, CDR1 is SGHVS and CDR2 is FQNEAQ. The V and J ends lost 4 bases and 2 bases, in that order; junction bases with no gene match: 9. The CDR3 extends over 16 amino acids. TCRdb itself ran the RT-PCR reads through MiXCR, one entry per CDR3 protein. The sample records 150,000 to 200,000 distinct CDR3 sequences, about 12% being singletons. These data were also reused for a study on T cells expressing NK-cell markers. This second study says: The authors made TCR beta cDNA libraries by 5'RACE template switching. This switching added a universal primer site and UMIs. The study sequenced eight donors, seven HCMV-seropositive and one seronegative.

The V call is TRBV7-8, the J call TRBJ2-3, with 7 nucleotides matching TRBD2. The clonotype originates from a man aged 50 to 60 who received an inactivated influenza vaccine. Material: CD8+ T cells sorted from PBMCs, obtained less than 13 days after vaccination. For the CDR3, the DNA is TGTGCCAGCAGCTCCCCCTTAGCGGGCCTCACAGATACGCAGTATTTT. Translating gives CASSSPLAGLTDTQYF. The full variable domain, in which reference TRBV7-8 and TRBJ2-3 provide the parts outside the CDR3, is GAGVSQSPRYKVAKRGQDVALRCDPISGHVSLFWYQQALGQGPEFLTYFQNEAQLDKSGLPSDRFFAERPEGSVSTLKIQRTQQEDSAVYLCASSSPLAGLTDTQYFGPGTRLTVL.